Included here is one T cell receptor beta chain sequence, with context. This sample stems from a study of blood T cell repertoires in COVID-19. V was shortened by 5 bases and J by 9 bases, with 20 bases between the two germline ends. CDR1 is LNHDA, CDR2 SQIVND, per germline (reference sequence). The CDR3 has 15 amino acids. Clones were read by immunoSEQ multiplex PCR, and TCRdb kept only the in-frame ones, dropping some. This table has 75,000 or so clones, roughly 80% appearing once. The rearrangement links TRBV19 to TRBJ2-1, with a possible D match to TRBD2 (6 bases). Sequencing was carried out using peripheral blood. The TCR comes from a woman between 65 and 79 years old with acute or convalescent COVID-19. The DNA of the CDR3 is TGTGCCAGTAGTGTGGAGCGGGTAACCGTGAGTGAGCAGTTCTTC. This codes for CASSVERVTVSEQFF.